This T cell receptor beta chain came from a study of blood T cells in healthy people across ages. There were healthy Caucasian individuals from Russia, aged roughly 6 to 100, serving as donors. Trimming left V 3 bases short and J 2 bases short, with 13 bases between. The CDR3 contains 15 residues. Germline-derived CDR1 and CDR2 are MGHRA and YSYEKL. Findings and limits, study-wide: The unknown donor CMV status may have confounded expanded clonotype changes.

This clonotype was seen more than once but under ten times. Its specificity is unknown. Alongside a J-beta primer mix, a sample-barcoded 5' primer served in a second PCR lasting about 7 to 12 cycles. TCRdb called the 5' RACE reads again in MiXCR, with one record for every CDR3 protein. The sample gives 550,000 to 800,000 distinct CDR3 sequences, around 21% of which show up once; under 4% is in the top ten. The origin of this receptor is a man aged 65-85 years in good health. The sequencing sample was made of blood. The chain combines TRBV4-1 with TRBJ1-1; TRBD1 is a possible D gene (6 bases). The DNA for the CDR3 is TGCGCCAGCAGCCAGGGATCAGGGGCTAACACTGAAGCTTTCTTT. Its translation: CASSQGSGANTEAFF.